The 5 T cell receptor beta chains presented below share a single source sample, sequenced in a study of Tregs in tolerant kidney transplant recipients. The data were produced by immunoSEQ multiplex PCR, yet TCRdb's version contains in-frame clones alone and is incomplete. The table shows 85,000 to 90,000 clones, with 85% to 95% occurring only once. Sequencing was done on a sample of CD8+ T cells from blood. These receptors were taken from a human donor in good health.

For this clone: Other DNA sequences in the sample encode the same CDR3. This sequence joins TRBV27 and TRBJ1-5; D unresolved. V was pared by 1 base and J by 4 bases, with 5 bases between. This CDR3 has 13 residues. The germline V gene has CDR1 MNHEY and CDR2 SMNVEV (reference sequence). CDR3 loop: CASSLLGNQPQHF. CDR3 DNA sequence: TGTGCCAGCAGTTTATTAGGGAATCAGCCCCAGCATTTT.

The chain has TRBV27 and TRBJ1-5; D gene uncertain. This CDR3 is 14 amino acids long. The germline V and J ends were trimmed by 5 bases and 5 bases, with 13 bases remaining between them. Germline V lookup: CDR1 MNHEY, CDR2 SMNVEV (reference sequence). For the CDR3, the DNA is TGTGCCAGCAGTCCCGGACTGTCCTATCAGCCCCAGCATTTT. Translated, it gives CASSPGLSYQPQHF.

This chain joins TRBV6-1 and TRBJ1-3, with a weak D call TRBD1 (5 bases). CDR1 is MNHNS, CDR2 SASEGT, per germline. This CDR3 region has 14 residues. The ends were cut back, 4 bases at V and 2 bases at J, with 9 bases in the middle. The DNA for the CDR3 is TGTGCCAGCAGTGGGATGGGACCTGGAAACACCATATATTTT. It specifies CASSGMGPGNTIYF.

The rearrangement joins TRBV5-1 to TRBJ2-5; D is unclear. The germline V gene encodes CDR1 SGHRS and CDR2 YFSETQ. The CDR3 runs to 18 residues. V lost 5 bases and J lost 4, with 27 bases in between. The DNA of the CDR3 is TGCGCCAGCAGGGATTGGGTATCGGCTACTTGGGAAGGAGAGACCCAGTACTTC. Its translation: CASRDWVSATWEGETQYF.

This clone occurred a few times. This chain's CDR3 is CASSLEAGGLYEQFF. The CDR3 bases are TGTGCCAGCAGCTTAGAGGCGGGAGGGCTCTATGAGCAGTTCTTC. This chain connects TRBV7-9 to TRBJ2-1, with TRBD2 identical over 9 bases. The CDR3 length is 15 residues. Trimming cost V 1 base and J 8 bases; bases outside gene matches: 6. Germline V lookup: CDR1 SEHNR, CDR2 FQNEAQ (reference sequence).